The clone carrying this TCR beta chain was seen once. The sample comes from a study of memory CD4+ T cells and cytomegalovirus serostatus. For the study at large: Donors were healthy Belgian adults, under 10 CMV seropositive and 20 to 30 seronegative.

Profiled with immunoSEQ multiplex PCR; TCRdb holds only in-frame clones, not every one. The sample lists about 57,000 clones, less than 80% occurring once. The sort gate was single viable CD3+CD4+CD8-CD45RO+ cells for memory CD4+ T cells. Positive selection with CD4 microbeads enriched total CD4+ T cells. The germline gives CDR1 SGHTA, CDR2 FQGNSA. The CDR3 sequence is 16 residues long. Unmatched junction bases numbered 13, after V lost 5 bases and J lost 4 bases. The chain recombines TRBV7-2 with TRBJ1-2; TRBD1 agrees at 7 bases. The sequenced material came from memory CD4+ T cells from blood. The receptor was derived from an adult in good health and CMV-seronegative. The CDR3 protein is CASSRPTPRDSYGYTF. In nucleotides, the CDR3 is TGTGCCAGCAGCCGTCCCACGCCCCGGGACAGCTATGGCTACACCTTC.